Each of the 26 T cell receptor beta chains below was sequenced from the same sample in a study of blood T cell repertoires in COVID-19. Data came from immunoSEQ multiplex PCR; TCRdb stores just in-frame clones and leaves some out. The sample records almost 70,000 clones, roughly nine tenths being singletons. The material sequenced was peripheral blood. The source is a woman between 45 and 65 years old with active COVID-19.

V gene TRBV5-1 combines with J gene TRBJ2-3; no definite D call. The germline CDR1 and CDR2 sequences are SGHRS and YFSETQ. The CDR3 sequence is 15 residues long. V lost 4 bases to trimming and J lost 0 bases, with 12 bases between them. The CDR3 is CASSKNTASTDTQYF. DNA for the CDR3: TGCGCCAGCAGCAAAAATACTGCTAGCACAGATACGCAGTATTTT. Full variable domain (remainder filled in from reference TRBV5-1 and TRBJ2-3): KAGVTQTPRYLIKTRGQQVTLSCSPISGHRSVSWYQQTPGQGLQFLFEYFSETQRNKGNFPGRFSGRQFSNSRSEMNVSTLELGDSALYLCASSKNTASTDTQYFGPGTRLTVL.

The chain carries TRBV29-1 and TRBJ1-1; 7 positions match TRBD1. Trimming removed 3 bases from V and 5 bases from J; junction bases left unmatched: 3. This CDR3 has 12 residues. CDR1 and CDR2 (germline): SQVTM, ANQGSEA. CDR3 bases: TGCAGCGTTGAGGAACAGGGGACTGAAGCTTTCTTT. Protein product: CSVEEQGTEAFF.

This chain connects TRBV2 to TRBJ2-7; 14 positions agree with TRBD2. The V gene's germline CDR1 is SNHLY and CDR2 FYNNEI. The CDR3 spans 14 residues. Trimming cost V 7 bases and J 7 bases; bases outside gene matches: 6. The CDR3 DNA reads as TGTGCCAGCAAGGGACTAGCGGGAGCAGGGGAGCAGTACTTC. Encoded protein: CASKGLAGAGEQYF. The full variable domain, completed using reference TRBV2 and TRBJ2-7, is EPEVTQTPSHQVTQMGQEVILRCVPISNHLYFYWYRQILGQKVEFLVSFYNNEISEKSEIFDDQFSVERPDGSNFTLKIRSTKLEDSAMYFCASKGLAGAGEQYFGPGTRLTVT.

Only a few counts were recorded for this clone. V gene TRBV27 combines with J gene TRBJ2-7, with 7 positions matching TRBD1. V shed 4 bases, J shed 2 bases, and the junction held 8 bases outside the gene matches. This CDR3 is 15 amino acids long. Germline V gene data show CDR1 as MNHEY and CDR2 as SMNVEV (reference sequence). The CDR3: CASSSPGTDPYEQYF. The CDR3 DNA follows: TGTGCCAGCAGTTCACCCGGGACAGATCCCTACGAGCAGTACTTC.

This rearrangement joins TRBV28 to TRBJ2-4; D remains ambiguous. This CDR3 is built from 16 residues. V was shortened by 7 bases and J by 0 bases, with 16 bases between the two germline ends. Germline loops: CDR1 MDHEN, CDR2 SYDVKM. The CDR3 bases are TGTGCCAGCACGAGGTTCCGGTCCCTAGCCAAAAACATTCAGTACTTC. Translating it yields CASTRFRSLAKNIQYF. The full variable domain, with the rest looked up from reference TRBV28 and TRBJ2-4, is DVKVTQSSRYLVKRTGEKVFLECVQDMDHENMFWYRQDPGLGLRLIYFSYDVKMKEKGDIPEGYSVSREKKERFSLILESASTNQTSMYLCASTRFRSLAKNIQYFGAGTRLSVL.

The rearrangement uses TRBV7-2 and TRBJ2-1; D remains unclear. Per germline, CDR1 SGHTA and CDR2 FQGNSA. The V gene lost 0 bases and the J gene lost 9 bases, with 9 bases spanning the gap. The length of the CDR3 is 13 residues. For the CDR3, the DNA is TGTGCCAGCAGCTTAGCGAGCGTAAGTGAGCAGTTCTTC. Translated: CASSLASVSEQFF.

In its sample, this clone was seen once. The chain combines TRBV7-8 with TRBJ2-1; 7 bases map to TRBD2. CDR3 length: 17 amino acids. V gave up 4 bases and J gave up 4 bases; unmatched junction bases: 13. Looked up from germline, CDR1 is SGHVS and CDR2 is FQNEAQ. CDR3 DNA: TGTGCCAGCAGCTCGCTCGCTGGTCGCGGGAGTTACAATGAGCAGTTCTTC. It codes for CASSSLAGRGSYNEQFF.

The rearrangement joins TRBV5-5 to TRBJ2-1, with 10 bases fitting TRBD2. Germline V CDR1 and CDR2: SGHKS, YYEKEE (reference sequence). The CDR3 is 18 residues long. Trimming at V came to 4 bases and at J to 1 base, leaving 11 bases not matched to a gene. CDR3 DNA sequence: TGTGCCAGCAGCACAAATCCGGGACTAGCGATATCCTACAATGAGCAGTTCTTC. Protein product: CASSTNPGLAISYNEQFF.

This chain connects TRBV30 to TRBJ2-5; 7 bases agree with TRBD1. Germline loops: CDR1 GTSNPN, CDR2 SVGIG (reference sequence). There are 12 residues in the CDR3. V was clipped by 3 bases and J by 5 bases; unmatched bases: 3. CDR3 bases: TGTGCCTGGAGACAGGGGCTGGAGACCCAGTACTTC. Its protein product is CAWRQGLETQYF.

The chain recombines TRBV28 with TRBJ1-6; 9 nucleotides agree with TRBD1. From germline, CDR1 is MDHEN and CDR2 SYDVKM. The CDR3 contains 14 residues. V dropped 7 bases and J dropped 9; count of bases not matched to a gene: 7. CDR3 region: CASNRGHQGSPLHF. The CDR3 DNA follows: TGTGCCAGCAACAGGGGGCATCAGGGTTCACCCCTCCACTTT. The full variable domain, its missing parts supplied by reference TRBV28 and TRBJ1-6, is DVKVTQSSRYLVKRTGEKVFLECVQDMDHENMFWYRQDPGLGLRLIYFSYDVKMKEKGDIPEGYSVSREKKERFSLILESASTNQTSMYLCASNRGHQGSPLHFGNGTRLTVT.

The rearrangement links TRBV4-1 to TRBJ1-3, with D possibly matching TRBD1 (6 bases). CDR3 size: 16 residues. V was pared by 4 bases and J by 3 bases, with 16 bases between. Per the germline V gene, CDR1 is MGHRA and CDR2 is YSYEKL. This CDR3 reads CASSPPARGGGNTIYF. The CDR3 DNA follows: TGCGCCAGCAGCCCCCCAGCCCGAGGGGGTGGAAACACCATATATTTT.

The chain uses TRBV19 and TRBJ1-2, with D hard to call. Trimming took off 5 bases at V and 4 bases at J, with 14 bases between the two ends. This CDR3 has 14 residues. CDR1 and CDR2 from the germline V gene are LNHDA and SQIVND (reference sequence). The CDR3 sequence: CASSSRGSSYGYTF. The DNA of the CDR3 is TGTGCCAGTAGTTCCCGCGGCTCTAGCTATGGCTACACCTTC. Using reference TRBV19 and TRBJ1-2 for the parts outside the CDR3, the full variable domain is DGGITQSPKYLFRKEGQNVTLSCEQNLNHDAMYWYRQDPGQGLRLIYYSQIVNDFQKGDIAEGYSVSREKKESFPLTVTSAQKNPTAFYLCASSSRGSSYGYTFGSGTRLTVV.

The chain uses TRBV10-1 and TRBJ2-3; 7 bases line up with TRBD1. With 6 bases clipped from V and 4 bases from J, the junction kept 4 bases outside the gene matches. Germline CDR1 WNHNN, CDR2 SYGVQD (reference sequence). This CDR3 contains 13 residues. CDR3 sequence reads: CASSRGSADTQYF. The CDR3 DNA is TGCGCCAGCAGCAGGGGGAGCGCAGATACGCAGTATTTT.

The chain employs TRBV6-1 and TRBJ2-1, with D possibly being TRBD2 (6 bases). Looked up from germline, CDR1 is MNHNS and CDR2 is SASEGT. Trimming shortened V by 2 bases and J by 8 bases, and 16 bases separated the two germline ends. This CDR3 spans 15 amino acids. The CDR3 DNA follows: TGTGCCAGCAGTGAACTAACGGGAGCTAGAGATGAGCAGTTCTTC. This gives the protein CASSELTGARDEQFF.

The genes are TRBV7-3 and TRBJ1-1, with 9 bases identical to TRBD1. The germline V gene has CDR1 SGHTA and CDR2 FQGTGA. V dropped 5 bases and J dropped 2; count of bases not matched to a gene: 6. The CDR3 consists of 15 residues. CDR3 in DNA: TGTGCCAGCAGCCCCTTACAGGGGGCCAACACTGAAGCTTTCTTT. Encoded protein: CASSPLQGANTEAFF.

In nucleotides, the CDR3 is TGTGCCAGCACCAGACAGGGGACGGCAGATACGCAGTATTTT. It yields the protein CASTRQGTADTQYF. This rearrangement joins TRBV2 to TRBJ2-3; 8 bases fit TRBD1. Per germline, CDR1 SNHLY and CDR2 FYNNEI. The CDR3 covers 14 residues. V lost 7 bases, J lost 4 bases, and 7 bases stayed unmatched.

The chain carries TRBV30 and TRBJ2-5; tentative D call: TRBD2 (5 bases). V lost 0 bases and J lost 5, with 13 bases in between. Germline V gene data show CDR1 as GTSNPN and CDR2 as SVGIG (reference sequence). The CDR3 consists of 14 residues. The CDR3 loop is CAWSVSAVAETQYF. The CDR3 region has the DNA TGTGCCTGGAGTGTGTCAGCGGTCGCCGAGACCCAGTACTTC. The whole variable domain, filled in from reference TRBV30 and TRBJ2-5, reads SQTIHQWPATLVQPVGSPLSLECTVEGTSNPNLYWYRQAAGRGLQLLFYSVGIGQISSEVPQNLSASRPQDRQFILSSKKLLLSDSGFYLCAWSVSAVAETQYFGPGTRLLVL.

The table lists this clone with a few counts. The chain combines TRBV9 with TRBJ2-7, with 11 bases fitting TRBD2. CDR1 is SGDLS, CDR2 YYNGEE, per germline. The junction had 17 bases not matched to a gene; V was cut back by 3 bases and J by 3 bases. This CDR3 comprises 19 residues. The CDR3 coding sequence is TGTGCCAGCAGCGCCACTTCTGGGACTAGCGGACCTAGGGGCTACGAGCAGTACTTC. Translated, it gives CASSATSGTSGPRGYEQYF. The full variable domain, rest sourced from reference TRBV9 and TRBJ2-7, is DSGVTQTPKHLITATGQRVTLRCSPRSGDLSVYWYQQSLDQGLQFLIQYYNGEERAKGNILERFSAQQFPDLHSELNLSSLELGDSALYFCASSATSGTSGPRGYEQYFGPGTRLTVT.

The genes are TRBV2 and TRBJ1-5, with D uncertain. Looked up from germline, CDR1 is SNHLY and CDR2 is FYNNEI. The V gene lost 7 bases and the J gene lost 2 bases, with 12 bases spanning the gap. CDR3 size: 14 residues. The CDR3 sequence: CASKGWGGNQPQHF. CDR3 coding DNA: TGTGCCAGCAAGGGATGGGGAGGCAATCAGCCCCAGCATTTT.

The chain joins TRBV6-5 to TRBJ2-1; D is uncertain. This CDR3 is built from 15 residues. The germline CDR1 and CDR2 sequences are MNHEY and SVGAGI. The V and J ends lost 2 bases and 0 bases respectively, with 8 bases between them. The CDR3 DNA sequence: TGTGCCAGCAGTTACGCAGCGAACTCCTACAATGAGCAGTTCTTC. Protein: CASSYAANSYNEQFF.

In its sample, this clone was seen once. V is TRBV28 and J is TRBJ2-3; TRBD2 matches at 11 bases. Germline CDR1 and CDR2: MDHEN and SYDVKM. The length of the CDR3 is 17 residues. V shed 6 bases, J shed 0 bases, and the junction held 8 bases outside the gene matches. The CDR3 nucleotides read TGTGCCAGCAGCCGACGACTAGCGGGGCCTAGCACAGATACGCAGTATTTT. The encoded protein is CASSRRLAGPSTDTQYF.

The chain recombines TRBV19 with TRBJ1-1, with 7 bases that match TRBD1. The CDR3 totals 13 residues. Losses at the gene ends were 5 bases for V and 5 bases for J; bases not matched to a gene: 5. CDR1 and CDR2 from the germline V gene are LNHDA and SQIVND (reference sequence). The CDR3 is CASSLTQGTEAFF. DNA for the CDR3: TGTGCCAGTAGTCTAACACAGGGGACTGAAGCTTTCTTT.

The V call is TRBV28, the J call TRBJ1-1; D uncertain. V lost 2 bases and J lost 1, with 8 bases in between. Germline V lookup: CDR1 MDHEN, CDR2 SYDVKM. The CDR3 extends over 14 amino acids. The CDR3: CASSLLHGNTEAFF. CDR3 DNA: TGTGCCAGCAGTTTACTCCACGGGAACACTGAAGCTTTCTTT. Full variable domain (missing parts from reference TRBV28 and TRBJ1-1): DVKVTQSSRYLVKRTGEKVFLECVQDMDHENMFWYRQDPGLGLRLIYFSYDVKMKEKGDIPEGYSVSREKKERFSLILESASTNQTSMYLCASSLLHGNTEAFFGQGTRLTVV.

The V and J genes are TRBV6-5 and TRBJ1-6, with 7 positions matching TRBD1. The germline gives CDR1 MNHEY, CDR2 SVGAGI. The length of the CDR3 is 13 residues. V gave up 9 bases and J gave up 9 bases; unmatched junction bases: 8. This CDR3 reads CARQGKVSSPLHF. CDR3 in DNA: TGTGCCAGACAGGGGAAAGTTTCTTCACCCCTCCACTTT.

The chain has TRBV2 and TRBJ2-5; the D is unclear. This CDR3 has 16 amino acids. Trimming cost V 2 bases and J 1 base, with 14 bases left between them. The germline CDR1 and CDR2 sequences are SNHLY and FYNNEI. The CDR3 region is CASSELAAFSQETQYF. CDR3 in DNA: TGTGCCAGCAGTGAATTGGCGGCCTTCTCCCAAGAGACCCAGTACTTC.

This chain joins TRBV14 and TRBJ2-1; 16 positions agree with TRBD2. The ends lost 3 bases at V and 8 bases at J; junction bases unmatched: 4. The length of the CDR3 is 16 residues. Germline V lookup: CDR1 SGHDN, CDR2 FVKESK. DNA of the CDR3: TGTGCCAGCAGCCAGGGACTAGCGGGAGGGCTCTATGAGCAGTTCTTC. Its protein is CASSQGLAGGLYEQFF.